The rows below give T cell receptor beta chains drawn from one sample of a study of T-cell reconstitution after alpha-beta-depleted transplantation in children. TCRdb re-called the PCR reads with MiXCR, one entry per CDR3 protein. The table has about half a million distinct CDR3 sequences, around 13% seen once. This specimen consisted of PBMCs from the stem cell graft donor, obtained from the stem cell graft. These receptors were collected from a human donor who donated a stem cell graft to a child with combined immunodeficiency. Both conserved end residues are part of each CDR3. Each record gives: J gene, clone size, V gene, D gene, CDR3 DNA, CDR3 protein. A D gene is named only where the DNA matches it firmly. The size entry is marked missing in some rows and otherwise reads once, few, many or a size class.

TRBJ2-5 few TRBV13 NA TGTGCCAGCAGCTTAGTGGAGAGTTTGGGAGGAGAGACCCAGTACTTC CASSLVESLGGETQYF
TRBJ2-2 few TRBV7-3 NA TGTGCCAGCAGCCCGCGCCACACCGGGGAGCTGTTTTTT CASSPRHTGELFF
TRBJ1-4 many TRBV28 TRBD1 TGTGCCAGCAGAACCGGGACAGGTTTTGAAAAACTGTTTTTT CASRTGTGFEKLFF
TRBJ2-3 many TRBV7-8 NA TGTGCCAGCAGCTCCATAACGGGGGTAGATACGCAGTATTTT CASSSITGVDTQYF
TRBJ1-1 many TRBV12-3/TRBV12-4 NA TGTGCCAGCAGTTTAACCAGGGGCACTGAAGCTTTCTTT CASSLTRGTEAFF
TRBJ2-7 NA TRBV10-3 TRBD1 TGTGCCGCGACAGGGGAATGGGTAGCCTACGAGCAGTACTTC CAATGEWVAYEQYF
TRBJ2-7 many TRBV6-5 NA TGTGCCAGCAGCACCGGGATCCGGCCCTACGAGCAGTACTTC CASSTGIRPYEQYF
TRBJ1-1 many TRBV28 TRBD1 TGTGCCAGCAGACCCCCGACAGGGACGAACACTGAAGCTTTCTTT CASRPPTGTNTEAFF
TRBJ1-2 few TRBV2 NA TGTGCCAGCAGGGGTTCAAGGGCTAGATATGGCTACACCTTC CASRGSRARYGYTF
TRBJ2-3 NA TRBV4-3 TRBD1 TGCGCCAGCAGCCAACGACAGGGTTGGACAGATACGCAGTATTTT CASSQRQGWTDTQYF
TRBJ2-1 once TRBV5-1 NA TGCGCCAGCAGCTTAGGCCAGGGAATAGGGGAGCAGTTCTTC CASSLGQGIGEQFF
TRBJ2-5 few TRBV6-2/TRBV6-3 NA TGTGCCAGCAGTTACTCGAGAAGCGGGCCCCAGTACTTC CASSYSRSGPQYF
TRBJ2-5 few TRBV3-1 NA TGTGCCAGCAGCCAAGGTCAGGGAACAGCGTCTCAAGAGACCCAGTACTTC CASSQGQGTASQETQYF
TRBJ2-2 many TRBV4-3 NA TGCGCCAGCAGCCTACGGGGAGGCACCGGGGAGCTGTTTTTT CASSLRGGTGELFF
TRBJ2-1 NA TRBV9 TRBD1 TGTGCCAGCAGCGTACCTAGTTTGGACAGGGTGACCTACAATGAGCAGTTCTTC CASSVPSLDRVTYNEQFF
TRBJ2-7 many TRBV30 NA TGTGCCTGGAGTCCCGCTACCCACAGGGACTTCGCCGAGCAGTACTTC CAWSPATHRDFAEQYF
TRBJ2-7 few TRBV12-3/TRBV12-4 NA TGTGCCAGCAGGGTTGGGTCGGAATACGAGCAGTACTTC CASRVGSEYEQYF
TRBJ2-3 many TRBV9 NA TGTGCCAGCAGCCCGAGGGCAGACCCCAGGGATACGCAGTATTTT CASSPRADPRDTQYF
TRBJ2-1 many TRBV9 NA TGTGCCAGCAGCGTATTGGCGGGGAGGAGTGAGCAGTTCTTC CASSVLAGRSEQFF
TRBJ1-4 many TRBV12-3/TRBV12-4 TRBD1 TGTGCCAGCAGACATCTCCGGGGACAGGGAAATGAAAAACTGTTTTTT CASRHLRGQGNEKLFF
TRBJ2-2 many TRBV12-3/TRBV12-4 NA TGTGCCAGCAGTTACCAGGGGCTGAACACCGGGGAGCTGTTTTTT CASSYQGLNTGELFF
TRBJ2-1 NA TRBV7-9 NA TGTGCCAGCAGCTTATCCAGGGCAAATGAGCAGTTCTTC CASSLSRANEQFF
TRBJ2-2 few TRBV7-8 NA TGTGCCAGCAGCTTAGCCGGGACCGCCACGAACACCGGGGAGCTGTTTTTT CASSLAGTATNTGELFF
TRBJ1-1 NA TRBV20-1 NA TGCAGTGCTAGAGATCTCCAGAGCACTGAAGCTTTCTTT CSARDLQSTEAFF
TRBJ1-1 NA TRBV29-1 NA TGCAGCGATCAATCCGGGGCCTTT CSDQSGAF
TRBJ2-7 few TRBV12-3/TRBV12-4 TRBD1 TGTGCCAGCAGCCCCACCCGGACAGGGGTTTCCTACGAGCAGTACTTC CASSPTRTGVSYEQYF
TRBJ2-4 NA TRBV5-1 TRBD2 TGCGCCAGCAGTCCTCTTGGGGGACTAGCGGGAGATTGGGCCAAAAACATTCAGTACTTC CASSPLGGLAGDWAKNIQYF
TRBJ2-5 NA TRBV5-1 TRBD2 TGCGCCAGCAGCTTATCGGGACTAGTCGGTCTGGAGACCCAGTACTTC CASSLSGLVGLETQYF
TRBJ2-2 few TRBV6-2/TRBV6-3 NA TGTGCCAGCCGTGGTGTAGCCAACACCGGGGAGCTGTTTTTT CASRGVANTGELFF
TRBJ2-7 many TRBV9 NA TGTGCCAGCAGCGTAGCCCCTAGACCCTCCTACGAGCAGTACTTC CASSVAPRPSYEQYF
TRBJ2-4 many TRBV6-1 TRBD1 TGTGCCAGCAGCCGGGCGAACAGGGGAGCCAAAAACATTCAGTACTTC CASSRANRGAKNIQYF
TRBJ1-3 few TRBV18 NA TGTGCCAGCTCGCCGCCGCCTGGAAACACCATATATTTT CASSPPPGNTIYF
TRBJ2-7 NA TRBV10-3 NA TGTGCCATCAGTGAGGCCGGGGGTTACTCCTACGAGCAGTACTTC CAISEAGGYSYEQYF
TRBJ2-1 few TRBV20-1 NA TGCAGTGCTAGGGCGAGAGTGTACAATGAGCAGTTCTTC CSARARVYNEQFF
TRBJ2-1 many TRBV9 TRBD1 TGTGCCAGCAGCGCGGACAGGGGCTCCTACAATGAGCAGTTCTTC CASSADRGSYNEQFF
TRBJ2-1 few TRBV7-3 NA TGTGCCAGCAGCTTTGAGGGGGGCGGGCAGTTCTTC CASSFEGGGQFF
TRBJ2-1 many TRBV12-3/TRBV12-4 TRBD1 TGTGCCAGCAGTCCCCGGGACAGGGGGTCAAATGAGCAGTTCTTC CASSPRDRGSNEQFF
TRBJ2-7 NA TRBV20-1 NA TGCAGTGCTAAAACTACCGACGGACCTACGGAGCAGTACTTC CSAKTTDGPTEQYF
TRBJ2-5 few TRBV7-8 NA TGTGCCAGCAGCTTAGAACAGAGAGAGACCCAGTACTTC CASSLEQRETQYF
TRBJ2-7 few TRBV10-2 TRBD2 TGCGCCAGCGGGACTAGCGACCTCTACGAGCAGTACTTC CASGTSDLYEQYF
TRBJ2-5 once TRBV5-1 NA TGCGCCAGCAGCTTGGAGGGCTCAGAGACCCAGTACTTC CASSLEGSETQYF
TRBJ2-1 NA TRBV20-1 TRBD2 TGCAGTGCTAGGGTAGCGGGAGTTAGTGAGCAGTTCTTC CSARVAGVSEQFF
TRBJ2-1 NA TRBV7-2 TRBD2 TGTGCCAGCAGCTTACGTCGGACTAGCGGGAGCCATGAGGAGTTCTTC CASSLRRTSGSHEEFF
TRBJ2-7 NA TRBV28 NA TGTGCCAGCAGTTACACTCCGGGACCCCAGTACTTC CASSYTPGPQYF
TRBJ2-5 few TRBV24-1 TRBD2 TGTGCCACCAGCCCGGGACTAGCCATGGAGACCCAGTACTTC CATSPGLAMETQYF
TRBJ2-1 many TRBV27 TRBD2 TGTGCCAGCAGTTTATCGACTACGGGGGGGGCCGGCAATGAGCAGTTCTTC CASSLSTTGGAGNEQFF
TRBJ2-7 few TRBV20-1 NA TGCAGTGCTAGCCTACAGGCCTACGAGCAGTACTTC CSASLQAYEQYF
TRBJ2-7 NA TRBV30 NA TGTGCCTGGAGTGTAGGTGGTCACGAGCAGTACTTC CAWSVGGHEQYF
TRBJ2-1 NA TRBV11-3 NA TGTGCCAGCAGCTTAATGCCGGGGAATGAGCAGTTCTTC CASSLMPGNEQFF
TRBJ1-2 few TRBV9 NA TGTGCCAGCAGCGTTTACCCTCAGGGCTGGGGCTACACCTTC CASSVYPQGWGYTF
TRBJ2-2 NA TRBV5-6 TRBD2 TGTGCCAGCAGCCCGCCGGGGAGGGAGTACACCGGGGAGCTGTTTTTT CASSPPGREYTGELFF
TRBJ2-5 few TRBV7-9 TRBD1 TGTGCCAGCAGCTCAGGGACAGAATCCCAAGAGACCCAGTACTTC CASSSGTESQETQYF
TRBJ2-3 many TRBV12-3/TRBV12-4 TRBD1 TGTGCCAGCAGTACCCGGGACAGGGGACATTTT CASSTRDRGHF
TRBJ1-2 NA TRBV10-3 NA TGTGCCATCAGTGAGTGGCAACGGGAGGATGGCTACACCTTC CAISEWQREDGYTF
TRBJ2-1 many TRBV5-5 NA TGTGCCAGCAGCTTGGGGGGGGGCGGAGTCTACAATGAGCAGTTCTTC CASSLGGGGVYNEQFF